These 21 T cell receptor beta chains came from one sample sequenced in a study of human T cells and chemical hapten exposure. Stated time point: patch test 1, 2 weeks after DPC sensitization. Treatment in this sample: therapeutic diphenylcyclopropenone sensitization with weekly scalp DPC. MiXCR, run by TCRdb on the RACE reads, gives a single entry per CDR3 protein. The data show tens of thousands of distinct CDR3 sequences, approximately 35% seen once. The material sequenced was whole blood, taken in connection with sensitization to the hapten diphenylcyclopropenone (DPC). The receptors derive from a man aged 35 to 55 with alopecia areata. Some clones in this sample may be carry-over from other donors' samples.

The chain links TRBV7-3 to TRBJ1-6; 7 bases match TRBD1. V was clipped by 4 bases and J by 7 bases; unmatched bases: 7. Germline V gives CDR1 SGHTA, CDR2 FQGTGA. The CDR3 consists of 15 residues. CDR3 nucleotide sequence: TGTGCCAGCAGCTCAACCGGGACAGCGAATTCACCCCTCCACTTT. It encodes CASSSTGTANSPLHF.

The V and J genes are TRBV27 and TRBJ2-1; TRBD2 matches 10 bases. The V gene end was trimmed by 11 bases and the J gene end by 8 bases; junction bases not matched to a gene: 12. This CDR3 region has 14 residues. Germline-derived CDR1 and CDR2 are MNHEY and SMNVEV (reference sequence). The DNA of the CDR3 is TGTGCCGATACCGGGACTAGCGAGGGCCATGAGCAGTTCTTC. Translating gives CADTGTSEGHEQFF.

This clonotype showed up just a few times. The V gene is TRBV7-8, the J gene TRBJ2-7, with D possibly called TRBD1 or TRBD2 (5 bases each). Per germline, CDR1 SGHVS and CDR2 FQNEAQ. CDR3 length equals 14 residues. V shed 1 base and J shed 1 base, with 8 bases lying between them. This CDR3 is CASSLGGPSYEQYF. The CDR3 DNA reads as TGTGCCAGCAGCTTAGGGGGACCGTCCTACGAGCAGTACTTC.

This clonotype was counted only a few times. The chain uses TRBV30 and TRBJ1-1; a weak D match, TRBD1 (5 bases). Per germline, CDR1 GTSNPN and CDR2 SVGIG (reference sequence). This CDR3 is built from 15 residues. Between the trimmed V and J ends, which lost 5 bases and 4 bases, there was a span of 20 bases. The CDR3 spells CAWSTWGGSGTEAFF. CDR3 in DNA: TGTGCCTGGTCAACGTGGGGGGGTTCTGGCACTGAAGCTTTCTTT.

CDR3 sequence: CAWSPGGGGEAFF. CDR3 sequence (DNA): TGTGCCTGGAGTCCAGGGGGCGGTGGAGAAGCTTTCTTT. This chain links TRBV30 with TRBJ1-1, with 8 bases that match TRBD1. CDR3 length: 13 residues. The V and J ends lost 2 bases and 8 bases, in that order; junction bases with no gene match: 7. Germline values: CDR1 GTSNPN, CDR2 SVGIG (reference sequence).

CDR3 in DNA: TGTGCCTGGAGTCGCGGGGAGGGGGCACATGGCTACACCTTC. Encoded protein: CAWSRGEGAHGYTF. The chain uses TRBV30 and TRBJ1-2; 7 nucleotides match TRBD1. CDR3 size: 14 residues. The V gene's germline CDR1 is GTSNPN and CDR2 SVGIG (reference sequence). Germline trimming cut 2 bases from V and 6 bases from J; bases unmatched to any gene: 9.

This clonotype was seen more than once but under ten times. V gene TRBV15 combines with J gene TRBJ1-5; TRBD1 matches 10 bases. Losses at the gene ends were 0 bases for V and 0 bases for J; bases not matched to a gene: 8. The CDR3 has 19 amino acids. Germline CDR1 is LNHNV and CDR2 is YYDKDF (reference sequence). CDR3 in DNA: TGTGCCACCAGCAGAGATCTCACCGGGACAGGGGCTAGCAATCAGCCCCAGCATTTT. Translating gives CATSRDLTGTGASNQPQHF.

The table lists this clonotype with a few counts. The CDR3 nucleotides are TGTGCCAGCAAACCGGGGGTGGAGGGGCTCTACGAGCAGTACTTC. It translates to CASKPGVEGLYEQYF. The chain joins TRBV6-1 to TRBJ2-7; D is perhaps TRBD2 (6 bases). V lost 7 bases, J lost 3 bases, and 19 bases lay in between. Germline V gene sequence: CDR1 MNHNS, CDR2 SASEGT. This CDR3 is 15 amino acids long.

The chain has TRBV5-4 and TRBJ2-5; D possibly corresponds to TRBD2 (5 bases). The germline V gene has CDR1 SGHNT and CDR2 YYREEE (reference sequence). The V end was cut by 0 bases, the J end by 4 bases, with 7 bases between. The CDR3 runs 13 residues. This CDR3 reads CASSLVGGETQYF. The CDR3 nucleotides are TGTGCCAGCAGCTTGGTAGGAGGAGAGACCCAGTACTTC. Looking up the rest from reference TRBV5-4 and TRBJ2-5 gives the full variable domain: ETGVTQSPTHLIKTRGQQVTLRCSSQSGHNTVSWYQQALGQGPQFIFQYYREEENGRGNFPPRFSGLQFPNYSSELNVNALELDDSALYLCASSLVGGETQYFGPGTRLLVL.

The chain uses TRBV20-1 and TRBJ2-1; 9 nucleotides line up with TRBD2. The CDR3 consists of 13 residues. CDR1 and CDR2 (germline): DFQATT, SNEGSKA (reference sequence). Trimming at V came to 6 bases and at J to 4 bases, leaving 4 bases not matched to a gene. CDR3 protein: CSADSGRYNEQFF. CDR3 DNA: TGCAGTGCCGATAGCGGGAGATACAATGAGCAGTTCTTC.

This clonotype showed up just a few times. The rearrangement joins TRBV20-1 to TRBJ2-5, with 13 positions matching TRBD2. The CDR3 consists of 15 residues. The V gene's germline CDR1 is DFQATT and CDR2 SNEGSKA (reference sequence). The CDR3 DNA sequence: TGCAGCGTTCTTCCGGGACTAGCGGGGAAGGAGACCCAGTACTTC. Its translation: CSVLPGLAGKETQYF.

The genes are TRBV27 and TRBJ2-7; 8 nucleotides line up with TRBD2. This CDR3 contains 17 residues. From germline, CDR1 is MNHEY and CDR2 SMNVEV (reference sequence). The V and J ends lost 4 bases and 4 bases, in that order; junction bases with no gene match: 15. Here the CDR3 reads CASSWGFSGEPGYEQYF. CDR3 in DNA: TGTGCCAGCAGTTGGGGCTTTAGCGGGGAGCCGGGTTACGAGCAGTACTTC.

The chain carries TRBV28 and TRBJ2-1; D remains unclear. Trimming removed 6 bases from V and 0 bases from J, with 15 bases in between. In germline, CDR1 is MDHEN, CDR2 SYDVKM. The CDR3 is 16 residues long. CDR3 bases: TGTGCCAGCAGCCCTTCCGGGTCGAGCTCCTACAATGAGCAGTTCTTC. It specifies CASSPSGSSSYNEQFF.

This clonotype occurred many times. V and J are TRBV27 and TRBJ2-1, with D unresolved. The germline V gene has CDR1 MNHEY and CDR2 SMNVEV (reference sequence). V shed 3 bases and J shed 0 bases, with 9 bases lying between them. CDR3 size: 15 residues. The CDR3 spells CASSFSASSYNEQFF. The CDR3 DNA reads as TGTGCCAGCAGTTTCTCGGCGAGCTCCTACAATGAGCAGTTCTTC.

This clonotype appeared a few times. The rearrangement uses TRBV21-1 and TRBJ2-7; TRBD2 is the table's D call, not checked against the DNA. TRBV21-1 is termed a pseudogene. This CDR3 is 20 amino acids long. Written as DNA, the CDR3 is TGTGCCAGCAACGCGAAAGGAGCTTTGGGTGCGGGAGGGCCCACCTACGAGCAGTACTTC. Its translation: CASNAKGALGAGGPTYEQYF.

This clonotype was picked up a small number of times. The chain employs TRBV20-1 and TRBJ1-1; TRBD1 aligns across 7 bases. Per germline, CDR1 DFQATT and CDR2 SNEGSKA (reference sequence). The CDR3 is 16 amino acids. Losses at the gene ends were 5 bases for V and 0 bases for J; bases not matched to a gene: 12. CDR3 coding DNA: TGCAGTGCTGAACCAAACAGGGGTGGGATGAACACTGAAGCTTTCTTT. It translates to CSAEPNRGGMNTEAFF.

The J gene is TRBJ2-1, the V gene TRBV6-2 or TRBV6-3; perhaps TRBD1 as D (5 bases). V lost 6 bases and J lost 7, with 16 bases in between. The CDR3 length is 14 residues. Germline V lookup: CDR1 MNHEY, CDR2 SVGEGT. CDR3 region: CASRRVGKGNEQFF. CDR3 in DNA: TGTGCCAGCAGACGGGTGGGAAAGGGGAATGAGCAGTTCTTC.

The CDR3 is CASSLETSPGPYEQYF. The CDR3 coding sequence is TGTGCCAGCAGCCTAGAGACTAGCCCCGGTCCGTACGAGCAGTACTTC. The J gene is TRBJ2-7, the V gene TRBV7-7; 7 bases fit TRBD2. The CDR3 spans 16 residues. Trimming cost V 5 bases and J 4 bases; bases outside gene matches: 14. Germline V gene sequence: CDR1 SSHAT, CDR2 FNYEAQ (reference sequence). Using reference TRBV7-7 and TRBJ2-7 for the parts outside the CDR3, the full variable domain is GAGVSQSPRYKVTKRGQDVTLRCDPISSHATLYWYQQALGQGPEFLTYFNYEAQPDKSGLPSDRFSAERPEGSISTLTIQRTEQRDSAMYRCASSLETSPGPYEQYFGPGTRLTVT.

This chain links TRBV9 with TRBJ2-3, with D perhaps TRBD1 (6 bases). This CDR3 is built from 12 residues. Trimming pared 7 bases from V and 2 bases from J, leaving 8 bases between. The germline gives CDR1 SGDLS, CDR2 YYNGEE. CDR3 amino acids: CASEGDTDTQYF. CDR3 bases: TGTGCCAGCGAGGGGGACACAGATACGCAGTATTTT.

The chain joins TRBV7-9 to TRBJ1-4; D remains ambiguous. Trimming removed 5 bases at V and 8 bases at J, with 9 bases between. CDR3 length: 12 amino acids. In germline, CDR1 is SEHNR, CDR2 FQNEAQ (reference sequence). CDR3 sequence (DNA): TGTGCCAGCAGCAAGACCGGGGAAAAACTGTTTTTT. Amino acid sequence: CASSKTGEKLFF.

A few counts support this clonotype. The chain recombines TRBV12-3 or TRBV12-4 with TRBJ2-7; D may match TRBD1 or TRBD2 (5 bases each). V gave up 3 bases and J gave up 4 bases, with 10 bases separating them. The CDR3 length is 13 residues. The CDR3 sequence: CASSLSREYEQYF. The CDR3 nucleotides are TGTGCCAGCAGTTTGAGCAGGGAGTACGAGCAGTACTTC.